A selection of T cell receptor beta chains follows, all from one sample in a study of sequential checkpoint blockade in melanoma. The data were produced by immunoSEQ multiplex PCR, yet TCRdb's version contains in-frame clones alone and is incomplete. The sample yields under 7,000 clones, about 85% seen once. The sequences come from CD8+ T cells sorted from blood (inferred from file names), collected from a patient given nivolumab and ipilimumab in sequence. These receptors were collected from a human donor with melanoma. Each CDR3 is given with its conserved first and last residue.

v_gene: TRBV6-1
j_gene: TRBJ1-5
CDR3aa: CASSEGQENQPQHF

v_gene: TRBV11-2
j_gene: TRBJ2-7
CDR3aa: CASSLGGGLYEQYF

v_gene: TRBV4-1
j_gene: TRBJ2-7
CDR3aa: CASSQGGTATYEQYF

v_gene: TRBV5-1
j_gene: TRBJ2-1
CDR3aa: CASSFRTGSDEQFF

v_gene: TRBV13
j_gene: TRBJ2-5
CDR3aa: CASSLALQETQYF

v_gene: TRBV7-9
j_gene: TRBJ1-5
CDR3aa: CASSSGRGGNNQPQHF

v_gene: TRBV7-9
j_gene: TRBJ2-7
CDR3aa: CASSWSDRLIEQYF

v_gene: TRBV11-2
j_gene: TRBJ1-5
CDR3aa: CASSLGAGGFQPQHF

v_gene: TRBV4-1
j_gene: TRBJ2-7
CDR3aa: CASSLVDRDSYEQYF

v_gene: TRBV7-9
j_gene: TRBJ2-2
CDR3aa: CASSPVGQKNTGELFF

v_gene: TRBV27
j_gene: TRBJ2-1
CDR3aa: CASSLYRTNEQFF

v_gene: TRBV2
j_gene: TRBJ1-4
CDR3aa: CAILTVLNEKLFF

v_gene: TRBV28
j_gene: TRBJ1-6
CDR3aa: CASSSTGVNSPLHF

v_gene: TRBV27
j_gene: TRBJ2-2
CDR3aa: CASSSRGWTGELFF

v_gene: TRBV19
j_gene: TRBJ2-1
CDR3aa: CASSTGTGNEQFF